The 30 T cell receptor beta chains listed next were all sequenced from one sample in a study of blood T cell repertoires in COVID-19. Sequencing was performed with immunoSEQ multiplex PCR; in TCRdb, only in-frame clones are kept and a portion is missing. The sample lists about 440,000 clones, around nine tenths occurring once. Sequences were obtained from peripheral blood. These receptors all come from a woman younger than 45 with acute or convalescent COVID-19.

The chain is built from TRBV11-2 and TRBJ2-7, with 8 positions matching TRBD2. The CDR3 has 17 amino acids. With V trimmed by 5 bases and J by 2 bases, 14 bases remained unmatched. Germline loops: CDR1 SGHAT, CDR2 FQNNGV. The CDR3 reads CASSHTPGGGLTYEQYF. CDR3 DNA sequence: TGTGCCAGCAGCCATACACCCGGGGGGGGGCTTACCTACGAGCAGTACTTC. The full variable domain, with the rest looked up from reference TRBV11-2 and TRBJ2-7, is EAGVAQSPRYKIIEKRQSVAFWCNPISGHATLYWYQQILGQGPKLLIQFQNNGVVDDSQLPKDRFSAERLKGVDSTLKIQPAKLEDSAVYLCASSHTPGGGLTYEQYFGPGTRLTVT.

This chain links TRBV24-1 with TRBJ2-2, with D tentatively TRBD2 (6 bases). The CDR3 runs to 16 residues. The V gene's germline CDR1 is KGHDR and CDR2 SFDVKD. Trimming pared 4 bases from V and 10 bases from J, leaving 21 bases between. CDR3 DNA sequence: TGTGCCACCAGTGACCAAACGGTGGGTCCGGGGGAGGAGCTGTTTTTT. Translation gives CATSDQTVGPGEELFF.

The chain links TRBV9 to TRBJ2-7; no clear D gene. Trimming removed 0 bases from V and 5 bases from J, with 6 bases in between. Per the germline V gene, CDR1 is SGDLS and CDR2 is YYNGEE. The CDR3 is 12 amino acids. The CDR3: CASSVGSDEQYF. CDR3 bases: TGTGCCAGCAGCGTAGGCAGTGACGAGCAGTACTTC.

The gene calls are TRBV14 and TRBJ2-1; TRBD2 matches at 13 bases. Germline loops: CDR1 SGHDN, CDR2 FVKESK. This CDR3 is built from 17 residues. Trimming at V came to 0 bases and at J to 6 bases, leaving 5 bases not matched to a gene. The CDR3 protein is CASSQDPGLAGANEQFF. The CDR3 DNA reads as TGTGCCAGCAGCCAAGATCCCGGACTAGCGGGGGCCAATGAGCAGTTCTTC.

The rearrangement joins TRBV19 to TRBJ2-2, with no clear D. There are 14 residues in the CDR3. V was shortened by 5 bases and J by 0 bases, with 7 bases between the two germline ends. In germline, CDR1 is LNHDA, CDR2 SQIVND (reference sequence). CDR3 region: CASSSTPNTGELFF. Written as DNA, the CDR3 is TGTGCCAGTAGTTCCACACCGAACACCGGGGAGCTGTTTTTT.

The chain links TRBV5-1 to TRBJ1-6, with D unclear. The CDR3 is 15 amino acids. The V gene lost 0 bases and the J gene lost 8 bases, with 12 bases spanning the gap. Per germline, CDR1 SGHRS and CDR2 YFSETQ. The CDR3, as DNA: TGCGCCAGCAGCTTGGCTGGGCCTCGTTATTCACCCCTCCACTTT. Translation gives CASSLAGPRYSPLHF.

This chain connects TRBV29-1 to TRBJ1-1, with D perhaps TRBD1 (6 bases). Deletions cut 5 bases from V and 0 bases from J, with 10 bases between. This CDR3 spans 13 amino acids. The germline V gene encodes CDR1 SQVTM and CDR2 ANQGSEA. Here the CDR3 DNA reads TGCAGCGTTCTTTGGACAGTGAACACTGAAGCTTTCTTT. Encoded protein: CSVLWTVNTEAFF.

The chain has TRBV5-1 and TRBJ1-3; 7 nucleotides align to TRBD1. Germline-derived CDR1 and CDR2 are SGHRS and YFSETQ. V was clipped by 9 bases and J by 1 base; unmatched bases: 10. The CDR3 loop spans 15 amino acids. The CDR3 DNA reads as TGCGCCACCAGGACAACGACAGGGTCTGGAAACACCATATATTTT. Its protein product is CATRTTTGSGNTIYF. The full variable domain, with the rest looked up from reference TRBV5-1 and TRBJ1-3, is KAGVTQTPRYLIKTRGQQVTLSCSPISGHRSVSWYQQTPGQGLQFLFEYFSETQRNKGNFPGRFSGRQFSNSRSEMNVSTLELGDSALYLCATRTTTGSGNTIYFGEGSWLTVV.

This clone appeared once. This chain links TRBV5-1 with TRBJ1-5, with D perhaps TRBD1 (5 bases). The CDR3 length is 13 residues. Per the germline V gene, CDR1 is SGHRS and CDR2 is YFSETQ. V lost 7 bases and J lost 4, with 12 bases in between. The CDR3 nucleotides are TGCGCCAGCCGCCTGACAGTTAATCAGCCCCAGCATTTT. Its protein product is CASRLTVNQPQHF.

The chain links TRBV14 to TRBJ2-7, with no clear D. Germline V gives CDR1 SGHDN, CDR2 FVKESK. This CDR3 spans 15 amino acids. Between the trimmed V and J ends, which lost 0 bases and 1 base, there was a span of 10 bases. The CDR3: CASSQDWRKSYEQYF. The CDR3 coding sequence is TGTGCCAGCAGCCAAGATTGGCGGAAATCCTACGAGCAGTACTTC.

DNA for the CDR3: TGTGCCAGCAGCTTGGCGGCTAGCGGGGGAGAGACCCAGTACTTC. Translation: CASSLAASGGETQYF. V gene TRBV5-4 combines with J gene TRBJ2-5; 10 bases match TRBD2. V gave up 0 bases and J gave up 4 bases; unmatched junction bases: 3. Germline V gene data show CDR1 as SGHNT and CDR2 as YYREEE (reference sequence). CDR3 length: 15 residues.

The chain is built from TRBV5-6 and TRBJ1-5; D is uncertain. Germline V gives CDR1 SGHDT, CDR2 YYEEEE. This CDR3 region has 14 residues. V lost 2 bases to trimming and J lost 4 bases, with 10 bases between them. DNA of the CDR3: TGTGCCAGCAGCTTTAGGTACAGTAATCAGCCCCAGCATTTT. Amino acid sequence: CASSFRYSNQPQHF.

The V and J genes are TRBV2 and TRBJ1-3; D might be TRBD1 (5 bases). The CDR3 length is 16 residues. Germline V gives CDR1 SNHLY, CDR2 FYNNEI. V was trimmed by 2 bases and J by 0 bases, leaving 11 bases between them. CDR3 loop: CASSERMGGSGNTIYF. Here the CDR3 DNA reads TGTGCCAGCAGTGAAAGGATGGGGGGCTCTGGAAACACCATATATTTT. Supplemented by reference TRBV2 and TRBJ1-3, the full variable domain reads EPEVTQTPSHQVTQMGQEVILRCVPISNHLYFYWYRQILGQKVEFLVSFYNNEISEKSEIFDDQFSVERPDGSNFTLKIRSTKLEDSAMYFCASSERMGGSGNTIYFGEGSWLTVV.

The rearrangement links TRBV6-5 to TRBJ1-4, with TRBD1 matching 9 bases. CDR1 is MNHEY, CDR2 SVGAGI, per germline. This CDR3 is built from 15 residues. After removal of 6 bases from V and 0 bases from J, the junction contained 2 bases not matched to a gene. CDR3 sequence reads: CASSYRGPTNEKLFF. CDR3 DNA: TGTGCCAGCAGCTACAGGGGGCCAACTAATGAAAAACTGTTTTTT.

The chain couples TRBV12-3 or TRBV12-4 to TRBJ2-7; D is ambiguous. Trimming cost V 1 base and J 4 bases, with 8 bases left between them. The CDR3 spans 13 residues. Here the CDR3 DNA reads TGTGCCAGCAGTTTAGGCGGAGAATACGAGCAGTACTTC. Amino acids: CASSLGGEYEQYF.

The chain carries TRBV30 and TRBJ2-5, with 10 bases fitting TRBD2. Germline V CDR1 and CDR2: GTSNPN, SVGIG (reference sequence). J gave up 1 base and V 0 bases, and 8 bases lay outside the gene matches. This CDR3 comprises 17 residues. The DNA for the CDR3 is TGTGCCTGGAGTGTAAGACGAACTAGCGGGGCCCAAGAGACCCAGTACTTC. Residues: CAWSVRRTSGAQETQYF. Drawing the rest from reference TRBV30 and TRBJ2-5, the complete variable domain is SQTIHQWPATLVQPVGSPLSLECTVEGTSNPNLYWYRQAAGRGLQLLFYSVGIGQISSEVPQNLSASRPQDRQFILSSKKLLLSDSGFYLCAWSVRRTSGAQETQYFGPGTRLLVL.

The chain carries TRBV25-1 and TRBJ1-2; D may be TRBD1 (6 bases). The V end was cut by 4 bases, the J end by 2 bases, with 17 bases between. The germline V gene encodes CDR1 MGHDK and CDR2 SYGVNS. The CDR3 runs to 16 residues. CDR3 nucleotides: TGTGCCAGCAGTGGGGGCGAACAGGGAATGAACTATGGCTACACCTTC. It specifies CASSGGEQGMNYGYTF.

This chain connects TRBV27 to TRBJ1-6, with TRBD1 as a possible D gene (5 bases). V gave up 5 bases and J gave up 6 bases, with 8 bases separating them. The CDR3 runs 13 residues. Germline V lookup: CDR1 MNHEY, CDR2 SMNVEV (reference sequence). CDR3 DNA: TGTGCCAGCAGTCCCGACAGTAATTCACCCCTCCACTTT. Translated, it gives CASSPDSNSPLHF.

About this clone: This sample includes further DNA sequences coding for the same CDR3. The gene calls are TRBV4-1 and TRBJ1-5; 9 positions agree with TRBD1. The V and J ends lost 1 base and 4 bases, in that order; junction bases with no gene match: 2. CDR3 size: 15 residues. From germline, CDR1 is MGHRA and CDR2 YSYEKL. The CDR3 region is CASSQGGTGNQPQHF. CDR3 DNA: TGCGCCAGCAGCCAAGGGGGGACAGGGAATCAGCCCCAGCATTTT.

The gene calls are TRBV12-3 or TRBV12-4 and TRBJ1-2; D is perhaps TRBD1 (6 bases). V was pared by 5 bases and J by 6 bases, with 13 bases between. CDR3 size: 13 residues. For the CDR3, the DNA is TGTGCCAGCAGTGGGGGCTGGTGGGATGGCTACACCTTC. Amino acid sequence: CASSGGWWDGYTF.

This chain links TRBV12-3 or TRBV12-4 with TRBJ2-1, with D tentatively TRBD2 (5 bases). This CDR3 is built from 13 residues. Trimming cost V 6 bases and J 13 bases, with 19 bases left between them. The CDR3 region has the DNA TGTGCCAGCAGCCCCGAGGGCGAGGGAATTCAGTTCTTC. It encodes CASSPEGEGIQFF.

About this clone itself: The same CDR3 also results from other DNA sequences found in this sample. This sequence joins TRBV12-3 or TRBV12-4 and TRBJ2-7; 7 bases map to TRBD1. The length of the CDR3 is 12 residues. V shed 6 bases and J 4 bases; nucleotides not matched to a gene: 3. CDR3 sequence (DNA): TGTGCCAGCAGACGGGACAGTTACGAGCAGTACTTC. Its protein product is CASRRDSYEQYF.

The chain combines TRBV6-5 with TRBJ1-3; D uncertain. In germline, CDR1 is MNHEY, CDR2 SVGAGI. Trimming cost V 8 bases and J 4 bases, with 9 bases left between them. The CDR3 is 12 amino acids. This chain's CDR3 is CASQRQGNTIYF. The CDR3 region has the DNA TGTGCCAGCCAGAGACAAGGAAACACCATATATTTT.

This clone was counted ten times or more. The V call is TRBV18, the J call TRBJ1-1; no clear D. From germline, CDR1 is KGHSH and CDR2 LQKENI. Trimming took off 3 bases at V and 7 bases at J, with 12 bases between the two ends. The CDR3 is made up of 13 amino acids. The CDR3 DNA sequence: TGTGCCAGCTCACCTAACTTTTCAGGTGAAGCTTTCTTT. It translates to CASSPNFSGEAFF.

The chain links TRBV30 to TRBJ2-6; D ambiguous. Germline CDR1 reads GTSNPN; CDR2 reads SVGIG (reference sequence). The CDR3 covers 14 residues. The ends were cut back, 2 bases at V and 1 base at J, with 6 bases in the middle. Here the CDR3 DNA reads TGTGCCTGGAGTCAGGAATCTGGGGCCAACGTCCTGACTTTC. It translates to CAWSQESGANVLTF.

V is TRBV10-3 and J is TRBJ2-3, with D possibly being TRBD2 (5 bases). The germline V gene has CDR1 ENHRY and CDR2 SYGVKD. This CDR3 comprises 12 residues. Trimming took off 7 bases at V and 1 base at J, with 6 bases between the two ends. The CDR3 region is CAINGGTDTQYF. Here the CDR3 DNA reads TGTGCCATCAACGGGGGCACAGATACGCAGTATTTT.

The CDR3 nucleotides read TGTGCCATCAGTGGGGGTACAGGGGGCAATTCACCCCTCCACTTT. Protein product: CAISGGTGGNSPLHF. The chain recombines TRBV10-3 with TRBJ1-6, with 9 positions matching TRBD1. CDR3 size: 15 residues. Germline V CDR1 and CDR2: ENHRY, SYGVKD. V gave up 4 bases and J gave up 7 bases; unmatched junction bases: 5.

V is TRBV2 and J is TRBJ2-1; 13 nucleotides agree with TRBD2. CDR3 length equals 16 residues. Germline-derived CDR1 and CDR2 are SNHLY and FYNNEI. V gave up 4 bases and J gave up 8 bases; unmatched junction bases: 8. The CDR3 loop reads CASSGPTSGGADEQFF. In nucleotides, the CDR3 is TGTGCCAGCAGTGGGCCCACTAGCGGGGGGGCCGATGAGCAGTTCTTC. The variable domain in full, completed from reference TRBV2 and TRBJ2-1, reads EPEVTQTPSHQVTQMGQEVILRCVPISNHLYFYWYRQILGQKVEFLVSFYNNEISEKSEIFDDQFSVERPDGSNFTLKIRSTKLEDSAMYFCASSGPTSGGADEQFFGPGTRLTVL.

This chain uses TRBV5-1 with TRBJ1-2; 11 nucleotides agree with TRBD1. CDR1 and CDR2 from the germline V gene are SGHRS and YFSETQ. With 0 bases clipped from V and 5 bases from J, the junction kept 3 bases outside the gene matches. There are 15 residues in the CDR3. CDR3 sequence reads: CASSLGTGGFYGYTF. CDR3 nucleotides: TGCGCCAGCAGCTTGGGGACAGGGGGCTTTTATGGCTACACCTTC.

This clone has a single count. The rearrangement links TRBV3-1 (or the pseudogene TRBV3-2) to TRBJ2-7; 10 bases are a match to TRBD1. Germline V gene data show CDR1 as LGHDT and CDR2 as YNNKEL (reference sequence). The CDR3 contains 14 residues. The V gene end was trimmed by 1 base and the J gene end by 6 bases; junction bases not matched to a gene: 3. The CDR3 nucleotides are TGTGCCAGCAGCCAAGTTAGGACAGGGGGCGAGCAGTACTTC. Residues: CASSQVRTGGEQYF.